This T cell receptor beta chain was captured in a study of T cell changes during pregnancy in multiple sclerosis. The assay was immunoSEQ multiplex PCR, and TCRdb's table has in-frame clones only and misses some. The repertoire consists of fewer than 40,000 clones, with 75% to 95% occurring once and the leading ten covering 0.47%. V lost 5 bases and J lost 5, with 10 bases in between. Germline CDR1 reads SGHAT; CDR2 reads FQDESV (reference sequence). CDR3 length equals 13 residues. This clone has only one observation. V is TRBV11-1 and J is TRBJ2-1, with D hard to call. The sequencing used CD4+ T cells from peripheral blood mononuclear cells, collected in the first trimester of pregnancy. This clonotype originated in a female donor in good health, enrolled as a control in a pregnancy study. The CDR3 DNA reads as TGTGCCAGCAGCCTCTACGCGGACAATGAGCAGTTCTTC. It encodes CASSLYADNEQFF.